This passage covers 9 T cell receptor beta chains from one sample sequenced in a study of shared T cell receptors in the human thymus. Assay used: immunoSEQ multiplex PCR; TCRdb lists only in-frame clones, some missing. The sample includes about 660,000 clones, 70% to 90% of them seen just once. These data were also filed under a second study, of human thymus T cells.

The sequencing input was thymocytes. Every receptor here comes from a boy in the first two years of life with a congenital heart defect.

V gene TRBV5-1 combines with J gene TRBJ2-1, with 13 positions matching TRBD2. V was pared by 5 bases and J by 4 bases, with 21 bases of the junction left unmatched. This CDR3 has 21 residues. Per germline, CDR1 SGHRS and CDR2 YFSETQ. CDR3 nucleotides: TGCGCCAGCAGTTTGATTCGACTAGCGGGAGGCGACCTTTCTAAATACAATGAGCAGTTCTTC. This gives the protein CASSLIRLAGGDLSKYNEQFF.

V and J are TRBV7-6 and TRBJ2-5; TRBD2 is a possible D gene (5 bases). Trimming took 5 bases from V and 5 from J, leaving 18 bases between them. The CDR3 loop spans 15 amino acids. Germline V gene data show CDR1 as SGHVS and CDR2 as FNYEAQ. DNA of the CDR3: TGTGCCAGCAGCCCAGGAAGAGGGTTGGGTGAGACCCAGTACTTC. It specifies CASSPGRGLGETQYF.

The genes are TRBV7-9 and TRBJ2-1, with 9 positions matching TRBD2. The ends lost 5 bases at V and 4 bases at J; junction bases unmatched: 9. Germline CDR1 and CDR2: SEHNR and FQNEAQ (reference sequence). The CDR3 length is 16 residues. The CDR3 bases are TGTGCCAGCAGCCCACTTTGGCGGGAGGGATACAATGAGCAGTTCTTC. This gives the protein CASSPLWREGYNEQFF. Filled out from reference TRBV7-9 and TRBJ2-1, the complete variable domain reads DTGVSQNPRHKITKRGQNVTFRCDPISEHNRLYWYRQTLGQGPEFLTYFQNEAQLEKSRLLSDRFSAERPKGSFSTLEIQRTEQGDSAMYLCASSPLWREGYNEQFFGPGTRLTVL.

This clone appeared a few times. This chain links TRBV6-1 with TRBJ2-1; TRBD1 matches at 10 bases. Germline-derived CDR1 and CDR2 are MNHNS and SASEGT. This CDR3 spans 12 amino acids. V was pared by 8 bases and J by 11 bases, with 6 bases of the junction left unmatched. CDR3 coding DNA: TGTGCCAGCTGCCGGGACAGGGGCCAGCAGTTCTTC. Amino acid sequence: CASCRDRGQQFF.

This clone was seen just once. The chain employs TRBV25-1 and TRBJ2-1; D not certain. V was clipped by 10 bases and J by 7 bases, with 8 bases between them. Germline values: CDR1 MGHDK, CDR2 SYGVNS. This CDR3 spans 10 amino acids. CDR3 amino acids: CATHRNEQFF. The CDR3 DNA follows: TGTGCCACCCATCGGAATGAGCAGTTCTTC.

The chain uses TRBV30 and TRBJ2-7, with TRBD2 matching 8 bases. V was pared by 0 bases and J by 3 bases, with 7 bases of the junction left unmatched. CDR1 and CDR2 (germline): GTSNPN, SVGIG (reference sequence). The CDR3 loop spans 15 amino acids. CDR3 amino acids: CAWSVVGLVFYEQYF. CDR3 DNA: TGTGCCTGGAGTGTCGTGGGACTAGTCTTCTACGAGCAGTACTTC.

The chain recombines TRBV6-5 with TRBJ2-7; 9 bases agree with TRBD1. Germline CDR1 reads MNHEY; CDR2 reads SVGAGI. Trimming took 5 bases from V and 5 from J; bases not matched to a gene: 7. The CDR3 extends over 14 amino acids. For the CDR3, the DNA is TGTGCCAGCAGTGGAAGCGGACAGGGGAACGAGCAGTACTTC. It specifies CASSGSGQGNEQYF.

The V call is TRBV2, the J call TRBJ1-5; D is unresolved. CDR1 is SNHLY, CDR2 FYNNEI, per germline. V was cut by 3 bases and J by 2 bases, with 11 bases left in between. The CDR3 is 15 residues long. The CDR3 DNA is TGTGCCAGCAGTGATATACGGGGAGGCAATCAGCCCCAGCATTTT. It translates to CASSDIRGGNQPQHF. The full variable domain, completed using reference TRBV2 and TRBJ1-5, is EPEVTQTPSHQVTQMGQEVILRCVPISNHLYFYWYRQILGQKVEFLVSFYNNEISEKSEIFDDQFSVERPDGSNFTLKIRSTKLEDSAMYFCASSDIRGGNQPQHFGDGTRLSIL.

The chain uses TRBV28 and TRBJ1-4; the match to TRBD1 covers 11 bases. The CDR3 runs to 16 residues. Germline V gene sequence: CDR1 MDHEN, CDR2 SYDVKM. The J segment lost 8 bases and the V segment lost 1 base, leaving 6 bases of the junction unmatched. The CDR3 loop is CASSLLGQGAREKLFF. For the CDR3, the DNA is TGTGCCAGCAGTTTATTAGGACAGGGGGCGAGGGAAAAACTGTTTTTT.